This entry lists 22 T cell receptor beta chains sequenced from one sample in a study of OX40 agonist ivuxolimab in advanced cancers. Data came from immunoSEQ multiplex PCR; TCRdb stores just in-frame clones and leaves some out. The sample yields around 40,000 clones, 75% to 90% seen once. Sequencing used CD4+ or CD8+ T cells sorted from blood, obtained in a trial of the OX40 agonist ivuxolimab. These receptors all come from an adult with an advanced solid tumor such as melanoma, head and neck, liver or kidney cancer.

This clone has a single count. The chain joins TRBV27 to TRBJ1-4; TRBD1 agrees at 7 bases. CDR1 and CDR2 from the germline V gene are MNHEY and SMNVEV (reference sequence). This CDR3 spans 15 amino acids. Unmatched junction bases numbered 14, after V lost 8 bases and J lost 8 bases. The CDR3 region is CASAASPGGQEKLFF. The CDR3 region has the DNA TGTGCCAGCGCGGCGTCACCCGGGGGACAGGAAAAACTGTTTTTT. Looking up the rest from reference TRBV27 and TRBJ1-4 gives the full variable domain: EAQVTQNPRYLITVTGKKLTVTCSQNMNHEYMSWYRQDPGLGLRQIYYSMNVEVTDKGDVPEGYKVSRKEKRNFPLILESPSPNQTSLYFCASAASPGGQEKLFFGSGTQLSVL.

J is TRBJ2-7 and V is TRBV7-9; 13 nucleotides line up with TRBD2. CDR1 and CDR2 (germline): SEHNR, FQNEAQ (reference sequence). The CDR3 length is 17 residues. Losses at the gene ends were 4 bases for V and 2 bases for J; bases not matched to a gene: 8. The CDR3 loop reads CASSSGTSGNRAYEQYF. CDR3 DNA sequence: TGTGCCAGCAGCTCCGGGACTAGCGGGAATCGGGCCTACGAGCAGTACTTC.

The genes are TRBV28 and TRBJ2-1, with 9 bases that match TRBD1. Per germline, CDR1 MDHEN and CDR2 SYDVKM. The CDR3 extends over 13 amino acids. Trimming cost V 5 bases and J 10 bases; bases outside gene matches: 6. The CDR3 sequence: CASSLQGAWEQFF. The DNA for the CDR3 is TGTGCCAGCAGTCTACAGGGGGCCTGGGAGCAGTTCTTC.

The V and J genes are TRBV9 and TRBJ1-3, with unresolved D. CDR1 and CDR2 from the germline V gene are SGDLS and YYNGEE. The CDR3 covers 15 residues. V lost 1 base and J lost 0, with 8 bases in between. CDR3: CASSVFEGSGNTIYF. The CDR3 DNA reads TGTGCCAGCAGCGTATTTGAGGGCTCTGGAAACACCATATATTTT.

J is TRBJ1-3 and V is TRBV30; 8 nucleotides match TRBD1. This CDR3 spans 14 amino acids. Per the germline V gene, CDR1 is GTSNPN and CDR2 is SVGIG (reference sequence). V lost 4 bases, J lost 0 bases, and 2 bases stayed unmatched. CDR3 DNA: TGTGCCTGGAATGACAGGGGCTCTGGAAACACCATATATTTT. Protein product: CAWNDRGSGNTIYF.

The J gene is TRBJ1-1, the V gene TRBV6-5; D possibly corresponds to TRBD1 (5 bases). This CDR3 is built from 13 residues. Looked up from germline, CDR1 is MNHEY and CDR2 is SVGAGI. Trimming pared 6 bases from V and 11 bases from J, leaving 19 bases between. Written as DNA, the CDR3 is TGTGCCAGCAGCCGGGCACAGGACACTTGGGCTTTCTTT. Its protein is CASSRAQDTWAFF.

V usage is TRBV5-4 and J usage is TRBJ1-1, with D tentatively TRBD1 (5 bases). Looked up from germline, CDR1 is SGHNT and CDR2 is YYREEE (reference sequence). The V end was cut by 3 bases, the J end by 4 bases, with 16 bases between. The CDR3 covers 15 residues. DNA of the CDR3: TGTGCCAGCAGCTCCATCAGGGTCAAGGGCACTGAAGCTTTCTTT. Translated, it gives CASSSIRVKGTEAFF.

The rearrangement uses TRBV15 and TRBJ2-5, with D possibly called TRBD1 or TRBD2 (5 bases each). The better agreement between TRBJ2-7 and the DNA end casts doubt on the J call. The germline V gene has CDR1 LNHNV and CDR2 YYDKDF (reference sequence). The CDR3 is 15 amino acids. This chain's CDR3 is CATSREWGNSYEQYF. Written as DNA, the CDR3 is TGTGCCACCAGCAGAGAGTGGGGGAACTCCTACGAGCAGTACTTC.

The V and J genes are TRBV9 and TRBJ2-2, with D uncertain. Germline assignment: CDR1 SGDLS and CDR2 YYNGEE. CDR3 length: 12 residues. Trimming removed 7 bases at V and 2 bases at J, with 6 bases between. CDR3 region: CASDKNTGELFF. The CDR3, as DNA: TGTGCCAGCGACAAAAACACCGGGGAGCTGTTTTTT.

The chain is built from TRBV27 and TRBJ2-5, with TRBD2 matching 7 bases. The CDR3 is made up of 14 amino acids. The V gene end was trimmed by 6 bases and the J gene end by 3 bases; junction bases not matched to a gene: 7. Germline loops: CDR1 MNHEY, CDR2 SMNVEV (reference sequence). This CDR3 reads CASSLSGTEETQYF. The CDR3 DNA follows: TGTGCCAGCAGCCTAAGCGGGACTGAAGAGACCCAGTACTTC.

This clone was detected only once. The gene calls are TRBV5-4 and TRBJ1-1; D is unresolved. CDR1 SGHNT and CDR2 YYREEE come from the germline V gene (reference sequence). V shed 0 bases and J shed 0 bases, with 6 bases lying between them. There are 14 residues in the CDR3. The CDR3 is CASSLAALNTEAFF. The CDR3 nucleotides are TGTGCCAGCAGCTTGGCTGCTTTGAACACTGAAGCTTTCTTT.

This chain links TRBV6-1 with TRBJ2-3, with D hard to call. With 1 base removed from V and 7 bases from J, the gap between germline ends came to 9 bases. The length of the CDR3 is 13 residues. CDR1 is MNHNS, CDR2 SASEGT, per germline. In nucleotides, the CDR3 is TGTGCCAGCAGTGAAGGGACCCCCAATACGCAGTATTTT. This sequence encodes CASSEGTPNTQYF.

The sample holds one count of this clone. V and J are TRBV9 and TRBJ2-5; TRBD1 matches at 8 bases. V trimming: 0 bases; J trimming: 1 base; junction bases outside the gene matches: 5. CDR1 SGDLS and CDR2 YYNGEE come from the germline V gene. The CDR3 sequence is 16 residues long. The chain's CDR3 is CASSVGDGTGQETQYF. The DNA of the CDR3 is TGTGCCAGCAGCGTAGGGGACGGGACAGGCCAAGAGACCCAGTACTTC.

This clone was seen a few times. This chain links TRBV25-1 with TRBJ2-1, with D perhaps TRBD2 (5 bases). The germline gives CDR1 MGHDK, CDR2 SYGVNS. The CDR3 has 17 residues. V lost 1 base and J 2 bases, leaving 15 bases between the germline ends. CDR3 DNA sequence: TGTGCCAGCAGTGAATTGGAACCGGGATTCCCCTACAATGAGCAGTTCTTC. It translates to CASSELEPGFPYNEQFF.

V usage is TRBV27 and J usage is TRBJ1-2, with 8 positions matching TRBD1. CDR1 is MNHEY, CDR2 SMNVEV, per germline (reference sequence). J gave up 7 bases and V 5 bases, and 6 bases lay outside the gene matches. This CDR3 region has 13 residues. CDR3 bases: TGTGCCAGCAGTCAAGACAGGGGATTTGGCTACACCTTC. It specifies CASSQDRGFGYTF.

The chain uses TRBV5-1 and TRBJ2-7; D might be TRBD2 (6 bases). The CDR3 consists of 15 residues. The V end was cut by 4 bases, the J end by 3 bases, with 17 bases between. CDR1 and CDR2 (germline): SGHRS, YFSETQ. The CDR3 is CASSPNGGFFYEQYV. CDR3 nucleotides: TGCGCCAGCAGCCCGAATGGGGGGTTTTTCTACGAGCAGTACGTC.

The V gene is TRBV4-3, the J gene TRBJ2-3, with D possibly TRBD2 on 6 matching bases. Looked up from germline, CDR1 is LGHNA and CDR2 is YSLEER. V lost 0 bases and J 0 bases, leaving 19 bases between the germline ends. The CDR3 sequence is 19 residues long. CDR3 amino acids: CASSQESGPRGTSTDTQYF. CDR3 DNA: TGCGCCAGCAGCCAAGAATCGGGACCCCGGGGGACTAGCACAGATACGCAGTATTTT.

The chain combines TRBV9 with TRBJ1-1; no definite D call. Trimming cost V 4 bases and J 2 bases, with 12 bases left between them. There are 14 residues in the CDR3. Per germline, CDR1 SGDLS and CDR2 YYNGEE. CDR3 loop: CASSIEGTNTEAFF. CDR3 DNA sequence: TGTGCCAGCAGCATCGAGGGCACAAACACTGAAGCTTTCTTT. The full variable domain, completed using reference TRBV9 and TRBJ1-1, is DSGVTQTPKHLITATGQRVTLRCSPRSGDLSVYWYQQSLDQGLQFLIQYYNGEERAKGNILERFSAQQFPDLHSELNLSSLELGDSALYFCASSIEGTNTEAFFGQGTRLTVV.

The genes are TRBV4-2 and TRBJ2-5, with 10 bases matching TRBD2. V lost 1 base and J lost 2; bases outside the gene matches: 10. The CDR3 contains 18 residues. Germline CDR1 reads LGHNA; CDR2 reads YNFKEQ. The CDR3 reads CASSQGVYQRGGQETQYF. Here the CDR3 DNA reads TGTGCCAGCAGCCAAGGGGTCTACCAGCGGGGGGGTCAAGAGACCCAGTACTTC.

The CDR3 sequence: CASSLSSGAGNYGYTF. The CDR3 DNA sequence: TGTGCCAGCAGTTTATCGAGTGGGGCCGGCAACTATGGCTACACCTTC. This rearrangement joins TRBV27 to TRBJ1-2, with TRBD1 as a possible D gene (5 bases). The CDR3 contains 16 residues. Germline V gives CDR1 MNHEY, CDR2 SMNVEV (reference sequence). V was pared by 0 bases and J by 2 bases, with 13 bases between.

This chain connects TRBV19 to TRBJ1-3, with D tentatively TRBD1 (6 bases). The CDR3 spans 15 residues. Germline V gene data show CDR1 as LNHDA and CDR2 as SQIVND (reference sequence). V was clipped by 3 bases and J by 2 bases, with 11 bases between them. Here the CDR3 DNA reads TGTGCCAGTAGTATTCTGGGGGGCACTGGAAACACCATATATTTT. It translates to CASSILGGTGNTIYF. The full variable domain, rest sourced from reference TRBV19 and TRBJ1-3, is DGGITQSPKYLFRKEGQNVTLSCEQNLNHDAMYWYRQDPGQGLRLIYYSQIVNDFQKGDIAEGYSVSREKKESFPLTVTSAQKNPTAFYLCASSILGGTGNTIYFGEGSWLTVV.

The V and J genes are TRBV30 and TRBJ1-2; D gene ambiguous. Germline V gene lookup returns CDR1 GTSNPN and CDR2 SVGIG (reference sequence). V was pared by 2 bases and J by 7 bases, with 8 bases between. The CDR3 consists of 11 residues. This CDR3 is CAWSTGLGYTF. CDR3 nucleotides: TGTGCCTGGAGTACCGGGCTTGGCTACACCTTC. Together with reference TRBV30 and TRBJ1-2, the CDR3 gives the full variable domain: SQTIHQWPATLVQPVGSPLSLECTVEGTSNPNLYWYRQAAGRGLQLLFYSVGIGQISSEVPQNLSASRPQDRQFILSSKKLLLSDSGFYLCAWSTGLGYTFGSGTRLTVV.